Presented here are 14 T cell receptor beta chains from one specimen sequenced in a study of shared clonotypes between healthy human individuals. The table came from immunoSEQ multiplex PCR; TCRdb's copy has only in-frame clones and leaves some out. The table lists about a million clones, roughly 80% of them singletons. The sample consisted of memory CD4+ T cells from PBMCs. Noted subset: CD45RA-negative fraction. These receptors all stem from a young man in good health. Some clones in this sample may be carry-over from other donors' samples.

Worth noting for this clone: Given a much more abundant clone one base away, this may be a read error. The V gene is TRBV6-1, the J gene TRBJ2-1; unclear D gene. Germline lookup yields CDR1 MNHNS and CDR2 SASEGT. This CDR3 is 11 amino acids long. Trimming stripped 5 bases from V and 4 bases from J, with 3 bases between. The CDR3 here is CASSPYNEQFF. The CDR3 DNA reads TGTGCCAGCAGTCCTTACAATGAGCAGTTCTTC.

The chain carries TRBV10-1 and TRBJ2-2, with D possibly TRBD1 on 5 matching bases. CDR3 length: 16 residues. V was pared by 6 bases and J by 4 bases, with 18 bases between. CDR1 and CDR2 from the germline V gene are WNHNN and SYGVQD (reference sequence). CDR3: CASSPGAGWGTGELFF. DNA for the CDR3: TGCGCCAGCAGCCCCGGAGCAGGGTGGGGCACCGGGGAGCTGTTTTTT.

This chain links TRBV5-5 with TRBJ2-7; TRBD1 aligns across 7 bases. With 0 bases clipped from V and 6 bases from J, the junction kept 6 bases outside the gene matches. CDR3 length: 14 residues. Germline values: CDR1 SGHKS, CDR2 YYEKEE (reference sequence). In nucleotides, the CDR3 is TGTGCCAGCAGCTTGGTCGTGACAGGGCTCGAGCAGTACTTC. Its protein is CASSLVVTGLEQYF.

This clone has only a few counts. The chain carries TRBV16 and TRBJ1-5; D remains unclear. CDR1 and CDR2 from the germline V gene are KGHSY and FQNENV. This CDR3 has 14 residues. Trimming stripped 6 bases from V and 3 bases from J, with 12 bases between. The CDR3 sequence is CASRARAVNQPQHF. DNA for the CDR3: TGTGCCAGCAGAGCAAGGGCGGTCAATCAGCCCCAGCATTTT.

For this clone: Within the sample, other DNA sequences also encode this same CDR3. The rearrangement joins TRBV18 to TRBJ1-1; no clear D. Between the trimmed V and J ends, which lost 3 bases and 11 bases, there was a span of 16 bases. The length of the CDR3 is 13 residues. Germline V lookup: CDR1 KGHSH, CDR2 LQKENI. The CDR3 DNA follows: TGTGCCAGCTCACCCGACAATGCCGGCGGGGCTTTCTTT. Protein sequence: CASSPDNAGGAFF.

This clone was seen more than once but under ten times. The J gene is TRBJ2-3, the V gene TRBV29-1; D remains ambiguous. From germline, CDR1 is SQVTM and CDR2 ANQGSEA. This CDR3 contains 10 residues. The V gene lost 8 bases and the J gene lost 3 bases, with 6 bases spanning the gap. The CDR3, as DNA: TGCAGCTCAGAGACAGATACGCAGTATTTT. Protein: CSSETDTQYF.

The chain carries TRBV5-1 and TRBJ2-7, with 9 bases aligning to TRBD1. The CDR3 loop spans 14 amino acids. V was clipped by 2 bases and J by 4 bases; unmatched bases: 4. Germline V gene lookup returns CDR1 SGHRS and CDR2 YFSETQ. The CDR3 coding sequence is TGCGCCAGCAGCTTTGCAGGACAGGGGTACGAGCAGTACTTC. It is translated as CASSFAGQGYEQYF.

The chain employs TRBV28 and TRBJ1-1; the D gene is possibly TRBD1 (6 bases). CDR1 MDHEN and CDR2 SYDVKM come from the germline V gene. This CDR3 has 13 residues. V gave up 5 bases and J gave up 8 bases, with 15 bases separating them. The CDR3 DNA reads TGTGCCAGCAGTCTCCACGGACAGTTCGAAGCTTTCTTT. It encodes CASSLHGQFEAFF.

The CDR3 sequence: CAWSSLTGANTEAFF. The CDR3 nucleotides read TGTGCCTGGAGCTCCCTCACAGGTGCCAACACTGAAGCTTTCTTT. J is TRBJ1-1 and V is TRBV30; perhaps TRBD1 as D (5 bases). Germline values: CDR1 GTSNPN, CDR2 SVGIG (reference sequence). V lost 3 bases and J lost 2, with 16 bases in between. The CDR3 is 15 residues long.

The chain uses TRBV9 and TRBJ2-6; TRBD2 matches 15 bases. The CDR3 length is 16 residues. The V gene's germline CDR1 is SGDLS and CDR2 YYNGEE. V was pared by 3 bases and J by 11 bases, with 6 bases of the junction left unmatched. CDR3 loop: CASSGPRTSGRDVLTF. The CDR3 coding sequence is TGTGCCAGCAGCGGTCCTCGGACTAGCGGGAGGGACGTCCTGACTTTC.

The chain combines TRBV7-9 with TRBJ1-1; 7 positions agree with TRBD1. The CDR3 length is 14 residues. Germline CDR1 SEHNR, CDR2 FQNEAQ (reference sequence). Trimming cost V 2 bases and J 4 bases; bases outside gene matches: 4. The CDR3 is CASSLHEGATEAFF. In DNA form, the CDR3 reads TGTGCCAGCAGCTTACATGAGGGGGCCACTGAAGCTTTCTTT.

V gene TRBV4-3 combines with J gene TRBJ2-3, with 10 positions matching TRBD2. CDR1 and CDR2 (germline): LGHNA, YSLEER. The CDR3 sequence is 16 residues long. The V gene end was trimmed by 1 base and the J gene end by 4 bases; junction bases not matched to a gene: 5. CDR3 protein: CASSQGLAGVADTQYF. As DNA, the CDR3 is TGCGCCAGCAGCCAAGGGCTAGCGGGAGTAGCAGATACGCAGTATTTT.

The chain has TRBV5-4 and TRBJ2-5; the D is unclear. The CDR3 is 15 residues long. The germline CDR1 and CDR2 sequences are SGHNT and YYREEE (reference sequence). The V gene lost 7 bases and the J gene lost 0 bases, with 16 bases spanning the gap. The CDR3 region has the DNA TGTGCCAGCCGTATTGGAACAGAGTACCAAGAGACCCAGTACTTC. Its protein is CASRIGTEYQETQYF.

The rearrangement links TRBV7-9 to TRBJ1-1, with unresolved D. Per the germline V gene, CDR1 is SEHNR and CDR2 is FQNEAQ (reference sequence). Trimming pared 7 bases from V and 2 bases from J, leaving 14 bases between. The CDR3 covers 14 residues. CDR3 loop: CASTQGIYNTEAFF. CDR3 coding DNA: TGTGCCAGCACCCAAGGGATCTATAACACTGAAGCTTTCTTT.